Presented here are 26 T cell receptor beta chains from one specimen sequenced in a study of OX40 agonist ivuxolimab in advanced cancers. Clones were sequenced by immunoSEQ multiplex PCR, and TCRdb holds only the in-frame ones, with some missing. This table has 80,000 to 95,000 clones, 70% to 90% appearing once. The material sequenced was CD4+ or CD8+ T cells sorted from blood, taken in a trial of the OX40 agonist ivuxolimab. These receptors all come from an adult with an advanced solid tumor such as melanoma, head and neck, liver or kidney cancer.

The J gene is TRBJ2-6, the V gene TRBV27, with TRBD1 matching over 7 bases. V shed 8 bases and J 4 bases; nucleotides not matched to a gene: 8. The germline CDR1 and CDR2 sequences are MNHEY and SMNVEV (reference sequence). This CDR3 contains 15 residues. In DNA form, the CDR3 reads TGTGCCAGCGCCCCAGGGGGTGTGGGGGCCAACGTCCTGACTTTC. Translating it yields CASAPGGVGANVLTF.

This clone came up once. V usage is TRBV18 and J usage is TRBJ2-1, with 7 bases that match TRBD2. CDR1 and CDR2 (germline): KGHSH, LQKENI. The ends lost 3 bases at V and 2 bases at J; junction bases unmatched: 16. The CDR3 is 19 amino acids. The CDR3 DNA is TGTGCCAGCTCACCCGTAAGTAAAATCGCGGGAGAAGCCTACAATGAGCAGTTCTTC. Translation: CASSPVSKIAGEAYNEQFF.

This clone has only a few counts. The CDR3 is CASSSGRLGGLETQYF. CDR3 sequence (DNA): TGTGCCAGCAGTTCGGGCCGCTTGGGGGGGCTGGAGACCCAGTACTTC. The chain combines TRBV27 with TRBJ2-5; D may be TRBD2 (7 bases). V lost 4 bases and J lost 5, with 20 bases in between. The CDR3 is 16 amino acids. Germline V gives CDR1 MNHEY, CDR2 SMNVEV (reference sequence).

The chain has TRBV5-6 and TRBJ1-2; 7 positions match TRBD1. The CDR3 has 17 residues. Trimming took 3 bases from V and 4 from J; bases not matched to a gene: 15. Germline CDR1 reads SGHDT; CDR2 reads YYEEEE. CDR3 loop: CASSWAPRGQTFYGYTF. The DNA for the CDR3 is TGTGCCAGCAGCTGGGCCCCTAGGGGACAGACCTTCTATGGCTACACCTTC.

CDR3 residues: CASSLVGDSYNSPLHF. The CDR3 DNA is TGTGCCAGCAGCTTAGTAGGGGACTCCTATAATTCACCCCTCCACTTT. The chain carries TRBV11-2 and TRBJ1-6, with D possibly matching TRBD1 (5 bases). This CDR3 region has 16 residues. Germline CDR1 is SGHAT and CDR2 is FQNNGV. V was trimmed by 1 base and J by 0 bases, leaving 7 bases between them.

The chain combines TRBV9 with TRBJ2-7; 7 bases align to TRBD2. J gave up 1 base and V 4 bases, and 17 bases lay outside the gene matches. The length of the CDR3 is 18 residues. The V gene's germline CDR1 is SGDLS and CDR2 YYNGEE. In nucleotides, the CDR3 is TGTGCCAGCAGCCCTGCATCTTTCCTAGCGGCTAATTCCTACGAGCAGTACTTC. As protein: CASSPASFLAANSYEQYF.

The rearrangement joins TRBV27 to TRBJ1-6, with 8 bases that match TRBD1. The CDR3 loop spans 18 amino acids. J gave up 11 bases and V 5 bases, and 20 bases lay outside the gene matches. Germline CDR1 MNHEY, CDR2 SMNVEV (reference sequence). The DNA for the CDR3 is TGTGCCAGCAGTCCGAGGACAGGGCCGAGAGTTTCGTATCCACCCCTCCACTTT. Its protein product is CASSPRTGPRVSYPPLHF.

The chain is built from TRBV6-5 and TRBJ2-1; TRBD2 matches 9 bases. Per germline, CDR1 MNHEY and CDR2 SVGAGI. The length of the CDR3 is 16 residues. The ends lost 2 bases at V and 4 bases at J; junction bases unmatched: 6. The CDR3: CASSYRRLAGYNEQFF. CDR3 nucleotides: TGTGCCAGCAGTTACAGGAGGCTAGCGGGATACAATGAGCAGTTCTTC.

The CDR3 DNA reads TGTGCCATCGGACTAGCGGGAGTAAGGAATGAGCAGTTCTTC. Translated, it gives CAIGLAGVRNEQFF. This rearrangement joins TRBV10-3 to TRBJ2-1, with TRBD2 matching over 13 bases. The germline gives CDR1 ENHRY, CDR2 SYGVKD. There are 14 residues in the CDR3. The V gene end was trimmed by 8 bases and the J gene end by 7 bases; junction bases not matched to a gene: 5.

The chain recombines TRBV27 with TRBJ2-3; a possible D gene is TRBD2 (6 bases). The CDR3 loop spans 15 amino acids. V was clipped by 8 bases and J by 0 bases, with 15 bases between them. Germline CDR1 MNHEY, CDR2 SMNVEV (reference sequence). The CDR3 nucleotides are TGTGCCAGCCGGAGGGGCCAGACTAGCACAGATACGCAGTATTTT. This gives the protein CASRRGQTSTDTQYF.

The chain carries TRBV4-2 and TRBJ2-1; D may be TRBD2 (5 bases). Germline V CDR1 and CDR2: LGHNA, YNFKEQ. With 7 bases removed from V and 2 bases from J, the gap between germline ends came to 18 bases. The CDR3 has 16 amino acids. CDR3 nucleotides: TGTGCCAGCATCTCTTGGGAGCGTACCCCCTACAATGAGCAGTTCTTC. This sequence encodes CASISWERTPYNEQFF.

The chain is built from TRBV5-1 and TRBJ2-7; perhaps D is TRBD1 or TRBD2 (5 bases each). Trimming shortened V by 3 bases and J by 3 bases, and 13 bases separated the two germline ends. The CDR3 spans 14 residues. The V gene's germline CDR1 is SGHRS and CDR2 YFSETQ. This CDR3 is CASSSQGDVYEQYF. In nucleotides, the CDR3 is TGCGCCAGCAGCTCTCAGGGAGACGTCTACGAGCAGTACTTC.

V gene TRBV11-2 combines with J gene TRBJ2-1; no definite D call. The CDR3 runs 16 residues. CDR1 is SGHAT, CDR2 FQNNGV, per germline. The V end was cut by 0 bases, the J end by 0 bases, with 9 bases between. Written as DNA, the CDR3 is TGTGCCAGCAGCTTAGAGGCGGTAAGCTCCTACAATGAGCAGTTCTTC. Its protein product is CASSLEAVSSYNEQFF.

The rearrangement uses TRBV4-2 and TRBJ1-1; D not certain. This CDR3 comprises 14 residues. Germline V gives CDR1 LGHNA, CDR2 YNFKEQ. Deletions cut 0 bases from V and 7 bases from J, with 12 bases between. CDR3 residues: CASSQEGGSGEAFF. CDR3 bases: TGTGCCAGCAGCCAAGAGGGAGGGTCAGGTGAAGCTTTCTTT.

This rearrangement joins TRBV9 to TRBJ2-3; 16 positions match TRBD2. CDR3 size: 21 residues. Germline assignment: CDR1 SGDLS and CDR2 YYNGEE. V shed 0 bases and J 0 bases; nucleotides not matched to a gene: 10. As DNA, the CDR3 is TGTGCCAGCAGCGTAGAAACAAGGGGACTAGCGGGGGGGCTGAGCACAGATACGCAGTATTTT. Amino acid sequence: CASSVETRGLAGGLSTDTQYF. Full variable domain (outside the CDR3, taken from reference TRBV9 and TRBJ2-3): DSGVTQTPKHLITATGQRVTLRCSPRSGDLSVYWYQQSLDQGLQFLIQYYNGEERAKGNILERFSAQQFPDLHSELNLSSLELGDSALYFCASSVETRGLAGGLSTDTQYFGPGTRLTVL.

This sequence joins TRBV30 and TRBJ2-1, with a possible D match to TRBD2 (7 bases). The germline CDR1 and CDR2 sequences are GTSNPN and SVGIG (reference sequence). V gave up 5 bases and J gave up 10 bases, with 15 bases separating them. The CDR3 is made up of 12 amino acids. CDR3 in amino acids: CAWGAGRGEQFF. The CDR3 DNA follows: TGTGCCTGGGGAGCGGGGAGGGGGGAGCAGTTCTTC.

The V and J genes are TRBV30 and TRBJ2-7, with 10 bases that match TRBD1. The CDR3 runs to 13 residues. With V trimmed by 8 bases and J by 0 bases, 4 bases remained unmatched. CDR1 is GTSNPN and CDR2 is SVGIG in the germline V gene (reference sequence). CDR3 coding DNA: TGTGCCAGGGGACAGGGGAGCTCCTACGAGCAGTACTTC. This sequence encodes CARGQGSSYEQYF.

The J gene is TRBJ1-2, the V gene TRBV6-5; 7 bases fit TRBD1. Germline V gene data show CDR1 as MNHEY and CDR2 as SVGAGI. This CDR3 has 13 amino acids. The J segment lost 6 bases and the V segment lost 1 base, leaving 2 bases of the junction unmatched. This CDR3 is CASSYLGQNGYTF. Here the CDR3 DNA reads TGTGCCAGCAGTTACTTGGGACAGAATGGCTACACCTTC.

CDR3 DNA sequence: TGCGCCAGCAGCTTGGTGGCTAGCGGAGGCACAGATACGCAGTATTTT. Translated: CASSLVASGGTDTQYF. The genes are TRBV5-1 and TRBJ2-3; 7 bases map to TRBD2. The CDR3 has 16 amino acids. The germline V gene has CDR1 SGHRS and CDR2 YFSETQ. J was trimmed by 1 base and V by 0 bases; bases with no gene match: 5. Full variable domain (missing parts from reference TRBV5-1 and TRBJ2-3): KAGVTQTPRYLIKTRGQQVTLSCSPISGHRSVSWYQQTPGQGLQFLFEYFSETQRNKGNFPGRFSGRQFSNSRSEMNVSTLELGDSALYLCASSLVASGGTDTQYFGPGTRLTVL.

This CDR3 is CASRLPRTEAFF. CDR3 in DNA: TGTGCCAGCAGACTACCACGGACTGAAGCTTTCTTT. The rearrangement uses TRBV7-2 and TRBJ1-1; no reliable D call. V shed 6 bases and J shed 5 bases, with 10 bases lying between them. Germline CDR1 reads SGHTA; CDR2 reads FQGNSA. This CDR3 region has 12 residues.

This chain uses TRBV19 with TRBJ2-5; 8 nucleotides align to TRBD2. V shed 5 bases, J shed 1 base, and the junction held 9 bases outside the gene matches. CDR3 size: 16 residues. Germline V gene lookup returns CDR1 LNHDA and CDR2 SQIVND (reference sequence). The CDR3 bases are TGTGCCAGTAGTGAATGGGCGGGGGGAATCCAAGAGACCCAGTACTTC. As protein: CASSEWAGGIQETQYF.

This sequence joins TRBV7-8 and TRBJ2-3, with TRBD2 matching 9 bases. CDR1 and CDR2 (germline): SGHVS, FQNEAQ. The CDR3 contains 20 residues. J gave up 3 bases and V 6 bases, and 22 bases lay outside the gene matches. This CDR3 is CASRGRTTVAGVIGTDTQYF. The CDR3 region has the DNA TGTGCCAGCAGGGGAAGGACGACAGTAGCGGGAGTCATTGGTACAGATACGCAGTATTTT.

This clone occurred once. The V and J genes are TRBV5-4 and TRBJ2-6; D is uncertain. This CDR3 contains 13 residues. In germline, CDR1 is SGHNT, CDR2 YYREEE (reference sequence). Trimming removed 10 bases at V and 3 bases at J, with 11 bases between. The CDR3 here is CADSVFGANVLTF. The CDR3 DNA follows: TGTGCCGACTCAGTTTTTGGGGCCAACGTCCTGACTTTC.

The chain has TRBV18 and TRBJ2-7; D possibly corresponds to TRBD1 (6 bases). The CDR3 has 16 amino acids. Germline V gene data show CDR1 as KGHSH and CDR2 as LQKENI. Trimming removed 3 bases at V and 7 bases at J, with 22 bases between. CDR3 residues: CASSPNGGQPGGEQYF. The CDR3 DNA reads TGTGCCAGCTCACCTAACGGCGGACAGCCCGGCGGAGAGCAGTACTTC. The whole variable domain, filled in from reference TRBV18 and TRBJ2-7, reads NAGVMQNPRHLVRRRGQEARLRCSPMKGHSHVYWYRQLPEEGLKFMVYLQKENIIDESGMPKERFSAEFPKEGPSILRIQQVVRGDSAAYFCASSPNGGQPGGEQYFGPGTRLTVT.

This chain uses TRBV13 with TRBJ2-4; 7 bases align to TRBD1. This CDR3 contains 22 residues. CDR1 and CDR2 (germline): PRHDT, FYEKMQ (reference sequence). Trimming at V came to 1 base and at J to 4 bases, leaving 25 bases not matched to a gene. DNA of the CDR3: TGTGCCAGCAGCTTAGACCGGCAAGGGACAGTTGGAGCAGGGCGGCAAAAAAACATTCAGTACTTC. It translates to CASSLDRQGTVGAGRQKNIQYF.

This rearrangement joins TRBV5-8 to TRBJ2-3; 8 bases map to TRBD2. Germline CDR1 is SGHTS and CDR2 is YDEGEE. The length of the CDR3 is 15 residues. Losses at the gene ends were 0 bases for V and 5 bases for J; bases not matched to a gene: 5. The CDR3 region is CASSLGGGGQDTQYF. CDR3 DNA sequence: TGTGCCAGCAGCTTGGGCGGCGGGGGGCAAGATACGCAGTATTTT.